The 9 T cell receptor beta chains below come from one sample, sequenced in a study of T cells in Graves' hyperthyroidism and ophthalmopathy. RNA transcripts were the template for amplifying TCR beta CDR3 regions. The primer set for the first-round RT-PCR of the TCR CDR3 was HTBI. TCRdb re-analysed the multiplex PCR reads in MiXCR, keeping a single row per CDR3 protein. The top ten hold roughly a sixth of the sample, which has 330,000 or so distinct CDR3 sequences, approximately 18% seen once. Sequencing used blood. These receptors all come from a woman aged 40 to 50 with Graves' ophthalmopathy.

The sample holds many counts of this clonotype. The chain uses TRBV6-5 and TRBJ2-7; TRBD2 matches 15 bases. The CDR3 runs to 15 residues. Germline loops: CDR1 MNHEY, CDR2 SVGAGI. V shed 5 bases and J 3 bases; nucleotides not matched to a gene: 2. CDR3 region: CASSTGLAGGYEQYF. The CDR3 coding sequence is TGTGCCAGCAGTACGGGACTAGCGGGAGGCTACGAGCAGTACTTC.

This clonotype was seen at least ten times. The genes are TRBV10-3 and TRBJ1-2, with no clear D. Per germline, CDR1 ENHRY and CDR2 SYGVKD. V was cut by 3 bases and J by 4 bases, with 9 bases left in between. This CDR3 spans 13 amino acids. The CDR3 nucleotides are TGTGCCATCAGTGATGGGCAGCCCTATGGCTACACCTTC. The encoded protein is CAISDGQPYGYTF.

The genes are TRBV7-3 and TRBJ2-5, with no clear D. The germline V and J ends were trimmed by 2 bases and 5 bases, with 18 bases remaining between them. This CDR3 region has 16 residues. Germline CDR1 and CDR2: SGHTA and FQGTGA. The CDR3 spells CASSLDPSGAGETQYF. The DNA for the CDR3 is TGTGCCAGCAGCTTAGATCCCTCAGGCGCCGGGGAGACCCAGTACTTC. Using reference TRBV7-3 and TRBJ2-5 for the parts outside the CDR3, the full variable domain is GAGVSQTPSNKVTEKGKYVELRCDPISGHTALYWYRQSLGQGPEFLIYFQGTGAADDSGLPNDRFFAVRPEGSVSTLKIQRTERGDSAVYLCASSLDPSGAGETQYFGPGTRLLVL.

This clonotype has a count of ten or more. This chain links TRBV6-5 with TRBJ1-5; D not certain. Germline-derived CDR1 and CDR2 are MNHEY and SVGAGI. The CDR3 has 12 residues. The germline V and J ends were trimmed by 7 bases and 0 bases, with 4 bases remaining between them. In nucleotides, the CDR3 is TGTGCCAGCACCAATAGCAATCAGCCCCAGCATTTT. This codes for CASTNSNQPQHF.

About this clonotype: This may arise from a read error, as a much more abundant clone is one base away. The V and J genes are TRBV19 and TRBJ2-2; no definite D call. This CDR3 comprises 14 residues. V lost 4 bases and J 7 bases, leaving 13 bases between the germline ends. Germline assignment: CDR1 LNHDA and CDR2 SQIVND (reference sequence). CDR3: CASSRRCGVGELFF. DNA for the CDR3: TGTGCCAGTAGTAGGCGGTGCGGAGTCGGGGAGCTGTTTTTT.

The rearrangement joins TRBV6-5 to TRBJ2-2, with TRBD2 identical over 12 bases. The length of the CDR3 is 17 residues. After removal of 0 bases from V and 4 bases from J, the junction contained 3 bases not matched to a gene. The V gene's germline CDR1 is MNHEY and CDR2 SVGAGI. The CDR3 bases are TGTGCCAGCAGTTACTCGACTAGCGGGAGTACCACCGGGGAGCTGTTTTTT. This gives the protein CASSYSTSGSTTGELFF.

This clonotype was counted ten times or more. V gene TRBV10-1 combines with J gene TRBJ1-1; 7 bases map to TRBD1. CDR1 is WNHNN, CDR2 SYGVQD, per germline (reference sequence). V lost 4 bases to trimming and J lost 1 base; unmatched junction nucleotides: 9. This CDR3 has 16 amino acids. The CDR3 spells CASSARQGWKNTEAFF. In DNA, the CDR3 is TGCGCCAGCAGTGCACGACAGGGATGGAAGAACACTGAAGCTTTCTTT.

The sample holds many counts of this clonotype. The chain carries TRBV12-3 or TRBV12-4 and TRBJ2-7; TRBD2 matches at 12 bases. The CDR3 is made up of 17 amino acids. V lost 3 bases to trimming and J lost 4 bases; unmatched junction nucleotides: 10. The CDR3 DNA is TGTGCCAGCAGTTTGGGATGGCTAGCGGGAGGGAGGTACGAGCAGTACTTC. Amino acid sequence: CASSLGWLAGGRYEQYF.

This clonotype was picked up many times. The chain uses TRBV4-3 and TRBJ1-5; D not certain. The CDR3 consists of 13 residues. Germline V lookup: CDR1 LGHNA, CDR2 YSLEER. Deletions cut 1 base from V and 4 bases from J, with 5 bases between. The DNA of the CDR3 is TGCGCCAGCAGCCAAGCAGTGAATCAGCCCCAGCATTTT. Translating it yields CASSQAVNQPQHF.